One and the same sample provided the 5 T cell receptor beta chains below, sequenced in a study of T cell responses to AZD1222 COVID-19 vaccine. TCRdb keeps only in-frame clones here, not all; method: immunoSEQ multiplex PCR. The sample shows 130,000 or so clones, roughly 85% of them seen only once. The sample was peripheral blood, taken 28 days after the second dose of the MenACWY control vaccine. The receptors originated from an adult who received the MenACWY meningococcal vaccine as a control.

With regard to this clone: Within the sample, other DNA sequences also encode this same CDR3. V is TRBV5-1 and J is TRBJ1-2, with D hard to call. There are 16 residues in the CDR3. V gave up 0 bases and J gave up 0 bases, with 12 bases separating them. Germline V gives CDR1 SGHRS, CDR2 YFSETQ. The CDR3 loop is CASSLAARGPNYGYTF. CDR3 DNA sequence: TGCGCCAGCAGCTTGGCGGCCCGGGGTCCTAACTATGGCTACACCTTC.

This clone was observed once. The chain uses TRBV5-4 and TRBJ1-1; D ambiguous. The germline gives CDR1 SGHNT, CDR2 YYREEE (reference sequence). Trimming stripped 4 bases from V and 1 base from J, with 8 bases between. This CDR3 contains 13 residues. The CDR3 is CASSRWGNTEAFF. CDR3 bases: TGTGCCAGCAGCCGGTGGGGGAACACTGAAGCTTTCTTT.

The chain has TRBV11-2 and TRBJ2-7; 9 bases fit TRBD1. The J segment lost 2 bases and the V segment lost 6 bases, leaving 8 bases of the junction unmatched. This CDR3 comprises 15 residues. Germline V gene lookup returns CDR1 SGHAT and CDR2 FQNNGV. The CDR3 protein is CASRRTGALPYEQYV. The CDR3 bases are TGTGCCAGCAGAAGGACAGGGGCCCTTCCCTACGAGCAGTACGTC.

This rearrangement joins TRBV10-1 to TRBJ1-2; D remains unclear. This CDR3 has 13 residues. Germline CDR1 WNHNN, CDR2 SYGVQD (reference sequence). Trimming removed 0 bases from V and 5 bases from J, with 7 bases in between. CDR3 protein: CASSESGSYGYTF. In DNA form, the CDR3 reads TGCGCCAGCAGTGAGTCTGGATCGTATGGCTACACCTTC.

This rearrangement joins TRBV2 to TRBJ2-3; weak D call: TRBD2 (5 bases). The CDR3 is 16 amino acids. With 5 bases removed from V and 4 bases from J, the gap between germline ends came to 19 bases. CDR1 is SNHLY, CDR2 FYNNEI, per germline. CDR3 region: CASSLRDPNAADTQYF. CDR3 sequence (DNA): TGTGCCAGCAGTCTCCGGGATCCCAACGCAGCAGATACGCAGTATTTT.